Shown below are 22 T cell receptor beta chains from a single sample sequenced in a study of Tregs in tolerant kidney transplant recipients (dated by TCRdb to the late 2010s). The sample's time point label, decoded: blood sample drawn before combined kidney and bone marrow transplant. Library prep was done by the immunoSEQ multiplex PCR assay. In its TCRdb copy, this immuneACCESS table keeps in-frame sequences only and misses some clones. Where compared with another copy, unresolved V genes explain less than half of these, and the others have no known cause. Counted in this sample were under 85,000 clones; 70% to 90% of them appeared once. Around 0.4% of the sample is held by the ten biggest clonotypes. The input for sequencing was CD4+ T cells from blood, taken before the transplant. The receptors here all came from a human donor who received a combined kidney and bone marrow transplant.

The chain uses TRBV11-2 and TRBJ1-4, with TRBD1 matching 9 bases. Germline loops: CDR1 SGHAT, CDR2 FQNNGV. V lost 1 base and J lost 8; bases outside the gene matches: 8. The CDR3 contains 16 residues. CDR3 residues: CASSLVSTGGVEKLFF. The CDR3 region has the DNA TGTGCCAGCAGCTTAGTAAGCACAGGGGGCGTAGAAAAACTGTTTTTT.

V is TRBV10-3 and J is TRBJ1-2; D possibly corresponds to TRBD1 (6 bases). There are 13 residues in the CDR3. Looked up from germline, CDR1 is ENHRY and CDR2 is SYGVKD. Trimming pared 10 bases from V and 0 bases from J, leaving 12 bases between. The CDR3 DNA reads as TGTGCCACCAGGGACACAACTAACTATGGCTACACCTTC. Amino acids: CATRDTTNYGYTF.

The CDR3 nucleotides read TGTGCCTGGAGTGTAGGGGAAACCGAAGCTTTCTTT. It translates to CAWSVGETEAFF. This sequence joins TRBV30 and TRBJ1-1; a weak D match, TRBD1 (5 bases). With 0 bases removed from V and 8 bases from J, the gap between germline ends came to 10 bases. The CDR3 is 12 amino acids. Germline-derived CDR1 and CDR2 are GTSNPN and SVGIG (reference sequence). The complete variable domain, with remaining parts taken from reference TRBV30 and TRBJ1-1, reads SQTIHQWPATLVQPVGSPLSLECTVEGTSNPNLYWYRQAAGRGLQLLFYSVGIGQISSEVPQNLSASRPQDRQFILSSKKLLLSDSGFYLCAWSVGETEAFFGQGTRLTVV.

The V call is TRBV7-9, the J call TRBJ2-3, with 10 bases matching TRBD2. Germline CDR1 reads SEHNR; CDR2 reads FQNEAQ (reference sequence). This CDR3 is built from 15 residues. The V gene end was trimmed by 4 bases and the J gene end by 11 bases; junction bases not matched to a gene: 12. The CDR3 region has the DNA TGTGCCAGCAGCTCCCAAAGCAGACTAGCGGGTGAGCAGTATTTT. Residues: CASSSQSRLAGEQYF.

V and J are TRBV19 and TRBJ2-2, with D possibly TRBD2 on 5 matching bases. With 5 bases removed from V and 6 bases from J, the gap between germline ends came to 7 bases. This CDR3 has 12 amino acids. Germline CDR1 LNHDA, CDR2 SQIVND (reference sequence). CDR3 nucleotide sequence: TGTGCCAGTAGTCCGGAGGCCGGGGAGCTGTTTTTT. Translation: CASSPEAGELFF. Complete variable domain (other parts from reference TRBV19 and TRBJ2-2): DGGITQSPKYLFRKEGQNVTLSCEQNLNHDAMYWYRQDPGQGLRLIYYSQIVNDFQKGDIAEGYSVSREKKESFPLTVTSAQKNPTAFYLCASSPEAGELFFGEGSRLTVL.

V and J are TRBV5-6 and TRBJ2-2; 9 nucleotides align to TRBD2. The CDR3 totals 15 residues. CDR1 is SGHDT and CDR2 is YYEEEE in the germline V gene. The junction had 3 bases not matched to a gene; V was cut back by 0 bases and J by 6 bases. In nucleotides, the CDR3 is TGTGCCAGCAGCTTGGGCGGGAGGGCCTCCGGGGAGCTGTTTTTT. Translating gives CASSLGGRASGELFF.

V and J are TRBV27 and TRBJ2-5, with TRBD1 identical over 8 bases. CDR1 MNHEY and CDR2 SMNVEV come from the germline V gene (reference sequence). V trimming: 6 bases; J trimming: 2 bases; junction bases outside the gene matches: 5. The CDR3 contains 14 residues. The CDR3 here is CASSRWTGQETQYF. DNA for the CDR3: TGTGCCAGCAGCCGTTGGACAGGGCAAGAGACCCAGTACTTC.

The rearrangement joins TRBV4-1 to TRBJ1-5; D is possibly TRBD1 (5 bases). The germline V gene encodes CDR1 MGHRA and CDR2 YSYEKL. There are 16 residues in the CDR3. The ends were cut back, 4 bases at V and 0 bases at J, with 13 bases in the middle. In nucleotides, the CDR3 is TGCGCCAGCAGCCCGGTTGACAGTTATAGCAATCAGCCCCAGCATTTT. This gives the protein CASSPVDSYSNQPQHF.

The count of this clone is one. This chain uses TRBV29-1 with TRBJ1-1; 8 nucleotides line up with TRBD1. CDR3 length equals 13 residues. V gave up 6 bases and J gave up 2 bases; unmatched junction bases: 5. Germline values: CDR1 SQVTM, CDR2 ANQGSEA. The CDR3 here is CSVIDRGNTEAFF. The DNA of the CDR3 is TGCAGCGTAATAGACAGGGGCAACACTGAAGCTTTCTTT. Variable domain in full (rest from reference TRBV29-1 and TRBJ1-1): SAVISQKPSRDICQRGTSLTIQCQVDSQVTMMFWYRQQPGQSLTLIATANQGSEATYESGFVIDKFPISRPNLTFSTLTVSNMSPEDSSIYLCSVIDRGNTEAFFGQGTRLTVV.

The rearrangement uses TRBV4-1 and TRBJ1-2, with D possibly being TRBD1 (5 bases). CDR3 length: 18 amino acids. V was pared by 0 bases and J by 1 base, with 18 bases between. Germline CDR1 reads MGHRA; CDR2 reads YSYEKL. The CDR3 nucleotides read TGCGCCAGCAGCCAAGAATTACCGACAGCAGCCTATAACTATGGCTACACCTTC. Its protein product is CASSQELPTAAYNYGYTF.

The chain is built from TRBV27 and TRBJ2-1; TRBD2 aligns across 8 bases. The J segment lost 10 bases and the V segment lost 8 bases, leaving 13 bases of the junction unmatched. Germline V gives CDR1 MNHEY, CDR2 SMNVEV (reference sequence). The CDR3 length is 14 residues. DNA of the CDR3: TGTGCCAGCGAGAGGACTAGCCCCGGGGGGGAGCAGTTCTTC. This gives the protein CASERTSPGGEQFF.

This clone has more than one count but fewer than ten. The chain links TRBV5-1 to TRBJ2-5; the match to TRBD2 covers 13 bases. The CDR3 runs to 17 residues. Germline CDR1 and CDR2: SGHRS and YFSETQ. The V gene end was trimmed by 2 bases and the J gene end by 1 base; junction bases not matched to a gene: 5. The CDR3 loop reads CASSLLAGGPFQETQYF. The CDR3, as DNA: TGCGCCAGCAGCTTACTAGCGGGAGGGCCTTTCCAAGAGACCCAGTACTTC. The full variable domain, with the rest looked up from reference TRBV5-1 and TRBJ2-5, is KAGVTQTPRYLIKTRGQQVTLSCSPISGHRSVSWYQQTPGQGLQFLFEYFSETQRNKGNFPGRFSGRQFSNSRSEMNVSTLELGDSALYLCASSLLAGGPFQETQYFGPGTRLLVL.

The chain is built from TRBV6-6 and TRBJ2-7; D may be TRBD2 (7 bases). The V and J ends lost 7 bases and 7 bases respectively, with 26 bases between them. In germline, CDR1 is MNHNY, CDR2 SVGAGI (reference sequence). CDR3 length: 16 amino acids. Here the CDR3 DNA reads TGTGCCAGCAATCTCGGGGGGCCCCGCTTGTCTACGGAGCAGTACTTC. This gives the protein CASNLGGPRLSTEQYF.

The chain has TRBV19 and TRBJ1-1, with D hard to call. Looked up from germline, CDR1 is LNHDA and CDR2 is SQIVND (reference sequence). The V end lost 3 bases, the J end lost 0 bases, and 11 bases lay between the germline ends. The CDR3 has 15 amino acids. This CDR3 is CASSILAGLNTEAFF. CDR3 sequence (DNA): TGTGCCAGTAGTATTTTGGCGGGGTTGAACACTGAAGCTTTCTTT.

The rearrangement uses TRBV29-1 and TRBJ2-3; D ambiguous. The V gene lost 4 bases and the J gene lost 1 base, with 6 bases spanning the gap. Germline values: CDR1 SQVTM, CDR2 ANQGSEA. This CDR3 is 12 amino acids long. The CDR3 sequence: CSVAQGTDTQYF. The CDR3 nucleotides are TGCAGCGTTGCTCAGGGCACAGATACGCAGTATTTT.

The CDR3: CASNQGAGGSGANVLTF. The CDR3 DNA reads as TGTGCCAGCAACCAGGGGGCCGGGGGTTCCGGGGCCAACGTCCTGACTTTC. The chain combines TRBV5-4 with TRBJ2-6, with 8 positions matching TRBD1. V was clipped by 6 bases and J by 4 bases; unmatched bases: 12. This CDR3 spans 17 amino acids. Germline CDR1 reads SGHNT; CDR2 reads YYREEE (reference sequence).

The CDR3 loop is CASSPAGTSGSYEQYF. Here the CDR3 DNA reads TGTGCCAGCTCACCGGCCGGGACTAGCGGGAGCTACGAGCAGTACTTC. The genes are TRBV18 and TRBJ2-7, with 14 positions matching TRBD2. Germline V gene sequence: CDR1 KGHSH, CDR2 LQKENI. V lost 3 bases and J lost 3; bases outside the gene matches: 4. This CDR3 region has 16 residues.

This chain connects TRBV6-5 to TRBJ1-5; unclear D gene. Per germline, CDR1 MNHEY and CDR2 SVGAGI. With 2 bases removed from V and 5 bases from J, the gap between germline ends came to 7 bases. The CDR3 spans 13 residues. The CDR3 sequence: CASSYREDQPQHF. The CDR3 nucleotides are TGTGCCAGCAGTTACAGGGAGGATCAGCCCCAGCATTTT.

This chain links TRBV28 with TRBJ1-1; D not certain. Germline CDR1 and CDR2: MDHEN and SYDVKM. Trimming removed 2 bases at V and 1 base at J, with 8 bases between. The CDR3 spans 14 residues. CDR3: CASSLGTPNTEAFF. CDR3 in DNA: TGTGCCAGCAGTTTAGGCACGCCGAACACTGAAGCTTTCTTT.

V gene TRBV7-9 combines with J gene TRBJ2-1; D may be TRBD1 (6 bases). The CDR3 has 17 residues. The V end was cut by 1 base, the J end by 10 bases, with 23 bases between. Per the germline V gene, CDR1 is SEHNR and CDR2 is FQNEAQ (reference sequence). CDR3 in DNA: TGTGCCAGCAGCTTAGTAGGGTACTATGGACAGCTAAGGGAGCAGTTCTTC. Residues: CASSLVGYYGQLREQFF. The whole variable domain, remainder taken from reference TRBV7-9 and TRBJ2-1, is DTGVSQNPRHKITKRGQNVTFRCDPISEHNRLYWYRQTLGQGPEFLTYFQNEAQLEKSRLLSDRFSAERPKGSFSTLEIQRTEQGDSAMYLCASSLVGYYGQLREQFFGPGTRLTVL.

This sequence joins TRBV7-3 and TRBJ2-2; D is undetermined. This CDR3 is 15 amino acids long. Deletions cut 3 bases from V and 0 bases from J, with 8 bases between. Germline V CDR1 and CDR2: SGHTA, FQGTGA. CDR3 protein: CASSFGPTNTGELFF. The CDR3 DNA sequence: TGTGCCAGCAGCTTTGGCCCAACGAACACCGGGGAGCTGTTTTTT. Full variable domain (missing parts from reference TRBV7-3 and TRBJ2-2): GAGVSQTPSNKVTEKGKYVELRCDPISGHTALYWYRQSLGQGPEFLIYFQGTGAADDSGLPNDRFFAVRPEGSVSTLKIQRTERGDSAVYLCASSFGPTNTGELFFGEGSRLTVL.

The chain couples TRBV30 to TRBJ2-1, with D possibly being TRBD2 (6 bases). Trimming cost V 0 bases and J 7 bases, with 10 bases left between them. The CDR3 loop spans 13 amino acids. Germline V lookup: CDR1 GTSNPN, CDR2 SVGIG (reference sequence). CDR3: CAWSVLGGNEQFF. The CDR3 bases are TGTGCCTGGAGTGTACTCGGGGGAAATGAGCAGTTCTTC.